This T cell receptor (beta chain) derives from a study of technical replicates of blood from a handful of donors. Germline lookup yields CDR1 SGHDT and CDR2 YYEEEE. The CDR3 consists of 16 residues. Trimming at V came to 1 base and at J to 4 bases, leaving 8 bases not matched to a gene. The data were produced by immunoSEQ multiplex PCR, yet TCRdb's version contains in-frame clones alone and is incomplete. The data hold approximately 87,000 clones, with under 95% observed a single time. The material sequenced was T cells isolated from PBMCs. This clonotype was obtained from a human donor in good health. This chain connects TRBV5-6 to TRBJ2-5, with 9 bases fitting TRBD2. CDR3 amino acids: CASSLPLAGVRETQYF. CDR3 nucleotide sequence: TGTGCCAGCAGCTTGCCGTTAGCGGGAGTGAGAGAGACCCAGTACTTC. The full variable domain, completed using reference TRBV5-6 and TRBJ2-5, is DAGVTQSPTHLIKTRGQQVTLRCSPKSGHDTVSWYQQALGQGPQFIFQYYEEEERQRGNFPDRFSGHQFPNYSSELNVNALLLGDSALYLCASSLPLAGVRETQYFGPGTRLLVL.